This TCR beta chain was captured in a study of early T cells in non-severe SARS-CoV-2 infection. Study at large: Investigators sequenced bulk RNA drawn from unsorted whole blood, and chains remained unpaired.

V lost 5 bases, J lost 1 base, and 8 bases stayed unmatched. The CDR3 spans 17 residues. Germline lookup yields CDR1 MNHNS and CDR2 SASEGT. This clonotype was seen ten or more times. The antigen is unknown. Study conclusions and caveats: The VDJdb matching leaned toward anti-spike CD8 responses and overlooked private and CD4 specificities.

The protocol attached unique molecular identifiers to individual cDNA molecules. TCRdb redid the calling of the 5' RACE reads with MiXCR, one entry per CDR3 protein. The repertoire holds some 59,000 distinct CDR3 sequences, 8.7% seen once, with 3.9% in the top ten. The genes are TRBV6-1 and TRBJ1-5; TRBD1 agrees at 10 bases. This receptor was taken from an adult who was a healthcare worker with PCR-confirmed SARS-CoV-2 infection or an uninfected control (not recorded which). The source was whole blood, collected at baseline. The CDR3 coding sequence is TGTGCCAGCAGTACCCGGGACAGGGGAGTCAGCAATCAGCCCCAGCATTTT. It translates to CASSTRDRGVSNQPQHF.